What follows are 17 T cell receptor beta chains derived from one specimen sequenced in a study of technical replicates of blood from several donors. Data came from immunoSEQ multiplex PCR; TCRdb stores just in-frame clones and leaves some out. This table holds under 90,000 clones, 85% to 95% found once. Input material: T cells isolated from PBMCs. The receptor source for this set is a human donor in good health.

This sequence joins TRBV19 and TRBJ1-1; D not resolved. The CDR3 is 14 amino acids. Per germline, CDR1 LNHDA and CDR2 SQIVND (reference sequence). Between the trimmed V and J ends, which lost 0 bases and 4 bases, there was a span of 9 bases. The CDR3 protein is CASSIDRGSTEAFF. DNA of the CDR3: TGTGCCAGTAGTATAGATCGGGGTAGCACTGAAGCTTTCTTT.

The J gene is TRBJ2-7, the V gene TRBV28; D possibly corresponds to TRBD1 (5 bases). CDR1 and CDR2 from the germline V gene are MDHEN and SYDVKM. Trimming cost V 2 bases and J 3 bases, with 20 bases left between them. The CDR3 is 17 residues long. The CDR3 DNA reads as TGTGCCAGCAGTTTACCATTGACAGTCTCGACCAACTACGAGCAGTACTTC. Amino acids: CASSLPLTVSTNYEQYF. Variable domain in full (rest from reference TRBV28 and TRBJ2-7): DVKVTQSSRYLVKRTGEKVFLECVQDMDHENMFWYRQDPGLGLRLIYFSYDVKMKEKGDIPEGYSVSREKKERFSLILESASTNQTSMYLCASSLPLTVSTNYEQYFGPGTRLTVT.

This clone was seen a single time. Other nucleotide sequences in the sample specify the same CDR3. The V gene is TRBV5-1, the J gene TRBJ2-2; D possibly corresponds to TRBD1 (5 bases). The CDR3 spans 13 residues. Germline lookup yields CDR1 SGHRS and CDR2 YFSETQ. With 2 bases removed from V and 5 bases from J, the gap between germline ends came to 7 bases. The CDR3 DNA follows: TGCGCCAGCAGCTTAACAGGAACCGGGGAGCTGTTTTTT. Translation gives CASSLTGTGELFF.

The chain links TRBV11-2 to TRBJ2-3, with 8 bases aligning to TRBD2. This CDR3 spans 15 amino acids. J was trimmed by 2 bases and V by 2 bases; bases with no gene match: 3. Germline V lookup: CDR1 SGHAT, CDR2 FQNNGV. CDR3 sequence reads: CASSLRGRPTDTQYF. The CDR3 DNA reads as TGTGCCAGCAGCTTACGCGGGAGGCCCACAGATACGCAGTATTTT.

The count of this clone is one. This chain joins TRBV6-5 and TRBJ2-1, with TRBD1 identical over 10 bases. CDR1 is MNHEY and CDR2 is SVGAGI in the germline V gene. J was trimmed by 9 bases and V by 0 bases; bases with no gene match: 8. CDR3 length: 16 amino acids. The CDR3 region is CASSYSGPGTGAEQFF. In DNA form, the CDR3 reads TGTGCCAGCAGTTACTCCGGTCCCGGGACAGGGGCTGAGCAGTTCTTC.

The chain combines TRBV15 with TRBJ1-4, with a tentative D call TRBD1 (6 bases). Germline V gene lookup returns CDR1 LNHNV and CDR2 YYDKDF (reference sequence). The CDR3 length is 15 residues. Deletions cut 1 base from V and 8 bases from J, with 14 bases between. The DNA for the CDR3 is TGTGCCACCAGCAGAGGAGGGGGGGAGGGCGAAAAACTGTTTTTT. Translation: CATSRGGGEGEKLFF.

About this clone itself: The identical CDR3 is also encoded by other nucleotide sequences in the sample. The rearrangement joins TRBV28 to TRBJ2-7; D unclear. The CDR3 runs 11 residues. Germline values: CDR1 MDHEN, CDR2 SYDVKM. V gave up 4 bases and J gave up 3 bases, with 4 bases separating them. CDR3 sequence reads: CASSSSYEQYF. The CDR3 DNA reads as TGTGCCAGCAGTTCTAGCTACGAGCAGTACTTC.

This chain links TRBV7-9 with TRBJ2-1, with TRBD2 matching 8 bases. Germline V lookup: CDR1 SEHNR, CDR2 FQNEAQ (reference sequence). V trimming: 4 bases; J trimming: 12 bases; junction bases outside the gene matches: 17. The CDR3 runs to 16 residues. CDR3 nucleotide sequence: TGTGCCAGCAGCTCCACAATGAGCGGGAGTCAATTTGTGCAGTTCTTC. Protein product: CASSSTMSGSQFVQFF.

Notes on this clone: The same CDR3 arises from other DNA sequences in this sample as well. The chain is built from TRBV7-9 and TRBJ2-3; D ambiguous. Trimming stripped 2 bases from V and 2 bases from J, with 8 bases between. The CDR3 loop spans 14 amino acids. Germline CDR1 is SEHNR and CDR2 is FQNEAQ (reference sequence). The CDR3 region has the DNA TGTGCCAGCAGCTTATCCCTGTCCACAGATACGCAGTATTTT. This sequence encodes CASSLSLSTDTQYF.

The rearrangement links TRBV2 to TRBJ2-3, with D maybe TRBD1 (5 bases). V shed 10 bases and J shed 2 bases, with 16 bases lying between them. Germline V gene lookup returns CDR1 SNHLY and CDR2 FYNNEI. The CDR3 has 14 residues. This CDR3 reads CANSGPLTTDTQYF. For the CDR3, the DNA is TGTGCCAACTCAGGGCCGCTAACCACAGATACGCAGTATTTT.

The chain employs TRBV27 and TRBJ2-7; D perhaps matches TRBD1 (5 bases). V was clipped by 5 bases and J by 4 bases, with 12 bases between them. This CDR3 is 13 amino acids long. CDR1 MNHEY and CDR2 SMNVEV come from the germline V gene (reference sequence). The CDR3 sequence: CASSIRKGYEQYF. CDR3 in DNA: TGTGCCAGCAGTATCAGAAAGGGGTACGAGCAGTACTTC.

This chain links TRBV5-1 with TRBJ2-1; possibly TRBD2 for D (6 bases). The CDR3 runs 15 residues. The germline V and J ends were trimmed by 0 bases and 4 bases, with 11 bases remaining between them. Germline V lookup: CDR1 SGHRS, CDR2 YFSETQ. For the CDR3, the DNA is TGCGCCAGCAGCTTGGAGGACGGGAGTTACAATGAGCAGTTCTTC. Protein sequence: CASSLEDGSYNEQFF. Combining the CDR3 with reference TRBV5-1 and TRBJ2-1 gives the whole variable domain KAGVTQTPRYLIKTRGQQVTLSCSPISGHRSVSWYQQTPGQGLQFLFEYFSETQRNKGNFPGRFSGRQFSNSRSEMNVSTLELGDSALYLCASSLEDGSYNEQFFGPGTRLTVL.

The chain combines TRBV19 with TRBJ2-3; 8 nucleotides align to TRBD1. With V trimmed by 4 bases and J by 1 base, 10 bases remained unmatched. This CDR3 is 17 amino acids long. Germline CDR1 reads LNHDA; CDR2 reads SQIVND (reference sequence). The CDR3 protein is CASSKPTGAYGTDTQYF. CDR3 DNA: TGTGCCAGTAGTAAGCCGACAGGGGCCTACGGCACAGATACGCAGTATTTT.

This sequence joins TRBV4-1 and TRBJ1-2; the D gene is possibly TRBD1 (5 bases). Germline V gives CDR1 MGHRA, CDR2 YSYEKL. The germline V and J ends were trimmed by 3 bases and 11 bases, with 22 bases remaining between them. The CDR3 has 15 amino acids. For the CDR3, the DNA is TGCGCCAGCAGCCAGGCCGGACAAGGGATGGGTGGGTACACCTTC. This encodes CASSQAGQGMGGYTF.

The rearrangement uses TRBV5-6 and TRBJ2-3; TRBD2 might be the D (6 bases). Germline assignment: CDR1 SGHDT and CDR2 YYEEEE. V dropped 5 bases and J dropped 0 bases, with 13 bases sitting between them. This CDR3 region has 15 residues. The CDR3 protein is CASRPVGTSTDTQYF. CDR3 nucleotide sequence: TGTGCCAGCAGACCCGTCGGGACTAGCACAGATACGCAGTATTTT.

The chain has TRBV9 and TRBJ2-3; 10 nucleotides align to TRBD2. Germline V gene data show CDR1 as SGDLS and CDR2 as YYNGEE. J lost 6 bases, V lost 0 bases, and 4 bases had no gene match. The CDR3 totals 15 residues. The CDR3 loop is CASSVGGSGRDTQYF. The CDR3 DNA reads as TGTGCCAGCAGCGTAGGAGGTAGCGGGAGGGATACGCAGTATTTT. The complete variable domain, with remaining parts taken from reference TRBV9 and TRBJ2-3, reads DSGVTQTPKHLITATGQRVTLRCSPRSGDLSVYWYQQSLDQGLQFLIQYYNGEERAKGNILERFSAQQFPDLHSELNLSSLELGDSALYFCASSVGGSGRDTQYFGPGTRLTVL.

The genes are TRBV6-1 and TRBJ1-1; maybe TRBD1 (6 bases). There are 13 residues in the CDR3. CDR1 is MNHNS, CDR2 SASEGT, per germline. The ends were cut back, 2 bases at V and 3 bases at J, with 7 bases in the middle. This chain's CDR3 is CASSEYRDTEAFF. CDR3 in DNA: TGTGCCAGCAGTGAATACAGGGACACTGAAGCTTTCTTT.